Below are 25 T cell receptor beta chains sequenced from a single sample in a study of T cell changes during pregnancy in multiple sclerosis. Libraries were prepared by immunoSEQ multiplex PCR; TCRdb keeps only in-frame clonotypes and omits some of them. The table lists 45,000 to 60,000 clones, roughly 90% of them singletons. This material consisted of CD8+ T cells from peripheral blood mononuclear cells, taken before pregnancy. The receptors derive from a female donor with multiple sclerosis, enrolled in a pregnancy study.

The V call is TRBV12-5, the J call TRBJ2-2, with D perhaps TRBD1 (5 bases). V shed 4 bases and J shed 0 bases, with 9 bases lying between them. Germline V CDR1 and CDR2: LGHNT, FRNRAP. The CDR3 is made up of 15 amino acids. The CDR3 sequence is CASGSQVANTGELFF. DNA for the CDR3: TGTGCTAGTGGTTCACAGGTCGCGAACACCGGGGAGCTGTTTTTT.

The chain uses TRBV10-2 and TRBJ2-2, with 10 bases matching TRBD1. CDR3 length: 13 residues. Per the germline V gene, CDR1 is WSHSY and CDR2 is SAAADI. The CDR3 spells CADRGPDTGELFF. CDR3 DNA sequence: TGCGCAGACAGGGGGCCAGACACCGGGGAGCTGTTTTTT.

CDR3 amino acids: CAISEQGLGNTIYF. The CDR3, as DNA: TGTGCCATCAGTGAGCAGGGTTTGGGAAACACCATATATTTT. This chain links TRBV10-3 with TRBJ1-3; possible D gene TRBD1, 5 bases. Deletions cut 2 bases from V and 4 bases from J, with 9 bases between. Germline V CDR1 and CDR2: ENHRY, SYGVKD. There are 14 residues in the CDR3.

This CDR3 reads CASSLMSGEQYF. CDR3 sequence (DNA): TGTGCCAGCAGCTTAATGTCCGGCGAGCAGTACTTC. The rearrangement uses TRBV7-3 and TRBJ2-7; no firm D call. The CDR3 has 12 amino acids. Germline CDR1 and CDR2: SGHTA and FQGTGA. Trimming shortened V by 1 base and J by 6 bases, and 7 bases separated the two germline ends.

V and J are TRBV7-2 and TRBJ2-1; 13 nucleotides align to TRBD2. Looked up from germline, CDR1 is SGHTA and CDR2 is FQGNSA. With V trimmed by 6 bases and J by 3 bases, 5 bases remained unmatched. This CDR3 has 16 amino acids. CDR3 nucleotides: TGTGCCAGCAGGTGGACTAGCGGGGGCCTCTACAATGAGCAGTTCTTC. It codes for CASRWTSGGLYNEQFF.

The rearrangement links TRBV4-3 to TRBJ2-1, with 14 nucleotides matching TRBD2. Germline-derived CDR1 and CDR2 are LGHNA and YSLEER. CDR3 length: 16 amino acids. V shed 3 bases, J shed 3 bases, and the junction held 1 base outside the gene matches. CDR3: CASSQGTSGGYNEQFF. CDR3 bases: TGCGCCAGCAGCCAGGGGACTAGCGGGGGCTACAATGAGCAGTTCTTC.

The gene calls are TRBV10-3 and TRBJ2-7; D is possibly TRBD2 (5 bases). The CDR3 spans 16 residues. CDR1 ENHRY and CDR2 SYGVKD come from the germline V gene. V was pared by 6 bases and J by 6 bases, with 24 bases between. The chain's CDR3 is CAISQPLEAAWGEQYF. The CDR3 DNA follows: TGTGCCATCAGCCAGCCCCTCGAAGCGGCATGGGGCGAGCAGTACTTC.

The rearrangement links TRBV6-6 to TRBJ1-6; 9 bases match TRBD1. Germline CDR1 is MNHNY and CDR2 is SVGAGI (reference sequence). The CDR3 contains 15 residues. Trimming cost V 6 bases and J 7 bases; bases outside gene matches: 7. The CDR3 nucleotides read TGTGCCAGCAGCCCGGGACAGGGAGGCAATTCACCCCTCCACTTT. Protein: CASSPGQGGNSPLHF.

The rearrangement uses TRBV7-9 and TRBJ2-3; D not certain. V gave up 5 bases and J gave up 2 bases, with 11 bases separating them. Germline V CDR1 and CDR2: SEHNR, FQNEAQ (reference sequence). There are 14 residues in the CDR3. CDR3 DNA: TGTGCCAGCAGCCCCCCCGGGTTCACAGATACGCAGTATTTT. It is translated as CASSPPGFTDTQYF. Drawing the rest from reference TRBV7-9 and TRBJ2-3, the complete variable domain is DTGVSQNPRHKITKRGQNVTFRCDPISEHNRLYWYRQTLGQGPEFLTYFQNEAQLEKSRLLSDRFSAERPKGSFSTLEIQRTEQGDSAMYLCASSPPGFTDTQYFGPGTRLTVL.

The chain combines TRBV9 with TRBJ2-7; 11 positions match TRBD1. The CDR3 spans 16 residues. V lost 0 bases and J lost 6; bases outside the gene matches: 8. CDR1 and CDR2 from the germline V gene are SGDLS and YYNGEE. CDR3 amino acids: CASSVARGTGGGEQYF. The CDR3 DNA follows: TGTGCCAGCAGCGTAGCCCGAGGGACAGGGGGTGGCGAGCAGTACTTC.

V gene TRBV5-4 combines with J gene TRBJ2-1, with D perhaps TRBD1 (6 bases). The length of the CDR3 is 15 residues. CDR1 SGHNT and CDR2 YYREEE come from the germline V gene (reference sequence). Trimming shortened V by 0 bases and J by 2 bases, and 9 bases separated the two germline ends. The CDR3 sequence is CASSLGQVAYNEQFF. CDR3 DNA sequence: TGTGCCAGCAGCTTGGGACAGGTCGCCTACAATGAGCAGTTCTTC. Drawing the rest from reference TRBV5-4 and TRBJ2-1, the complete variable domain is ETGVTQSPTHLIKTRGQQVTLRCSSQSGHNTVSWYQQALGQGPQFIFQYYREEENGRGNFPPRFSGLQFPNYSSELNVNALELDDSALYLCASSLGQVAYNEQFFGPGTRLTVL.

The chain uses TRBV4-2 and TRBJ1-6; 7 bases map to TRBD1. With V trimmed by 1 base and J by 8 bases, 2 bases remained unmatched. Germline V gene data show CDR1 as LGHNA and CDR2 as YNFKEQ. This CDR3 spans 14 amino acids. DNA of the CDR3: TGTGCCAGCAGCCAAGGGGACAGTTATTCACCCCTCCACTTT. Amino acid sequence: CASSQGDSYSPLHF.

Only one count was recorded for this clone. The chain has TRBV2 and TRBJ2-5; 9 positions agree with TRBD1. The V and J ends lost 4 bases and 4 bases, in that order; junction bases with no gene match: 16. CDR3 length: 18 amino acids. From germline, CDR1 is SNHLY and CDR2 FYNNEI. CDR3 residues: CASSVPGTGLTLGETQYF. DNA for the CDR3: TGTGCCAGCAGTGTCCCCGGGACAGGGCTTACCTTGGGAGAGACCCAGTACTTC. Variable domain in full (rest from reference TRBV2 and TRBJ2-5): EPEVTQTPSHQVTQMGQEVILRCVPISNHLYFYWYRQILGQKVEFLVSFYNNEISEKSEIFDDQFSVERPDGSNFTLKIRSTKLEDSAMYFCASSVPGTGLTLGETQYFGPGTRLLVL.

This chain connects TRBV11-2 to TRBJ2-7, with D possibly matching TRBD1 (6 bases). Trimming removed 7 bases at V and 5 bases at J, with 18 bases between. This CDR3 region has 14 residues. Germline V gene sequence: CDR1 SGHAT, CDR2 FQNNGV. DNA for the CDR3: TGTGCCAGCACCGAGATAACAGGGACCCACGAGCAGTACTTC. Protein: CASTEITGTHEQYF. Full variable domain (remainder filled in from reference TRBV11-2 and TRBJ2-7): EAGVAQSPRYKIIEKRQSVAFWCNPISGHATLYWYQQILGQGPKLLIQFQNNGVVDDSQLPKDRFSAERLKGVDSTLKIQPAKLEDSAVYLCASTEITGTHEQYFGPGTRLTVT.

V is TRBV19 and J is TRBJ2-1, with TRBD2 as a possible D gene (6 bases). V was trimmed by 3 bases and J by 1 base, leaving 7 bases between them. CDR3 length equals 14 residues. The germline V gene has CDR1 LNHDA and CDR2 SQIVND (reference sequence). The CDR3 region is CASSMRGSYNEQFF. CDR3 DNA: TGTGCCAGTAGTATGCGGGGATCCTACAATGAGCAGTTCTTC.

The gene calls are TRBV7-2 and TRBJ2-5, with 9 bases identical to TRBD2. CDR3 size: 15 residues. Looked up from germline, CDR1 is SGHTA and CDR2 is FQGNSA. The V and J ends lost 1 base and 2 bases, in that order; junction bases with no gene match: 2. In nucleotides, the CDR3 is TGTGCCAGCAGCTTAGGACTAGCGGAGCAAGAGACCCAGTACTTC. Translated: CASSLGLAEQETQYF.

J is TRBJ1-2 and V is TRBV18, with D uncertain. The CDR3 consists of 15 residues. Germline CDR1 reads KGHSH; CDR2 reads LQKENI. Trimming pared 0 bases from V and 0 bases from J, leaving 8 bases between. CDR3 amino acids: CASSPPVETNYGYTF. Here the CDR3 DNA reads TGTGCCAGCTCACCACCGGTAGAGACTAACTATGGCTACACCTTC.

The chain is built from TRBV9 and TRBJ1-1, with D possibly TRBD1 on 6 matching bases. V lost 4 bases to trimming and J lost 1 base, with 11 bases between them. CDR3 length: 14 residues. Germline lookup yields CDR1 SGDLS and CDR2 YYNGEE. The CDR3 region is CASSLRGRNTEAFF. The CDR3 DNA reads as TGTGCCAGCAGCCTCAGGGGCAGGAACACTGAAGCTTTCTTT.

The chain employs TRBV29-1 and TRBJ2-1, with D maybe TRBD1 (5 bases). V gave up 5 bases and J gave up 0 bases, with 11 bases separating them. The length of the CDR3 is 14 residues. Germline values: CDR1 SQVTM, CDR2 ANQGSEA. In DNA, the CDR3 is TGCAGCGTTCCAGACAGCACCTCCTACAATGAGCAGTTCTTC. It encodes CSVPDSTSYNEQFF.

This chain uses TRBV27 with TRBJ2-7, with a possible D match to TRBD2 (5 bases). CDR1 and CDR2 (germline): MNHEY, SMNVEV (reference sequence). CDR3 length: 14 amino acids. V lost 5 bases, J lost 2 bases, and 13 bases lay in between. CDR3 amino acids: CASSTAPGTYEQYF. CDR3 in DNA: TGTGCCAGCAGTACTGCGCCCGGGACCTACGAGCAGTACTTC.

The gene calls are TRBV11-3 and TRBJ2-2; D may be TRBD1 (5 bases). CDR3 size: 15 residues. CDR1 and CDR2 (germline): SGHNT, YENEEA. V was clipped by 5 bases and J by 3 bases, with 13 bases between them. The CDR3 DNA reads as TGTGCCAGCAGCCTAACGCAGGGTCACACCGGGGAGCTGTTTTTT. This sequence encodes CASSLTQGHTGELFF.

The chain couples TRBV7-6 to TRBJ2-7; 7 bases are a match to TRBD2. Germline CDR1 is SGHVS and CDR2 is FNYEAQ. Trimming removed 6 bases from V and 0 bases from J; junction bases left unmatched: 2. CDR3 size: 13 residues. CDR3 region: CASRGGVSYEQYF. The CDR3 DNA reads TGTGCCAGCAGGGGGGGGGTCTCCTACGAGCAGTACTTC. The whole variable domain, remainder taken from reference TRBV7-6 and TRBJ2-7, is GAGVSQSPRYKVTKRGQDVALRCDPISGHVSLYWYRQALGQGPEFLTYFNYEAQQDKSGLPNDRFSAERPEGSISTLTIQRTEQRDSAMYRCASRGGVSYEQYFGPGTRLTVT.

This clone was found a few times. The rearrangement uses TRBV11-2 and TRBJ1-3, with unresolved D. Trimming left V 5 bases short and J 0 bases short, with 11 bases between. Germline V gene lookup returns CDR1 SGHAT and CDR2 FQNNGV. The CDR3 spans 15 residues. The DNA of the CDR3 is TGTGCCAGCAGCCCCGGGAGGAACTCTGGAAACACCATATATTTT. It yields the protein CASSPGRNSGNTIYF.

The chain uses TRBV7-3 and TRBJ1-1, with a tentative D call TRBD1 (5 bases). The CDR3 covers 15 residues. Trimming left V 6 bases short and J 4 bases short, with 18 bases between. Per the germline V gene, CDR1 is SGHTA and CDR2 is FQGTGA. The CDR3 loop reads CASSDSAERSTEAFF. The CDR3 DNA follows: TGTGCCAGCAGTGACAGTGCGGAGAGATCCACTGAAGCTTTCTTT.

The chain combines TRBV5-4 with TRBJ2-5; 13 nucleotides align to TRBD2. The junction had 4 bases not matched to a gene; V was cut back by 3 bases and J by 5 bases. In germline, CDR1 is SGHNT, CDR2 YYREEE (reference sequence). This CDR3 region has 15 residues. The CDR3 nucleotides are TGTGCCAGCAGCTCGGGACTAGCGGGGATGGAGACCCAGTACTTC. This sequence encodes CASSSGLAGMETQYF. Supplemented by reference TRBV5-4 and TRBJ2-5, the full variable domain reads ETGVTQSPTHLIKTRGQQVTLRCSSQSGHNTVSWYQQALGQGPQFIFQYYREEENGRGNFPPRFSGLQFPNYSSELNVNALELDDSALYLCASSSGLAGMETQYFGPGTRLLVL.